This is a list of T cell receptor beta chains from one sample in a study of shared clonotypes between healthy human individuals. Profiling relied on immunoSEQ multiplex PCR, and the TCRdb table lists in-frame clones only, not all of them. This repertoire shows around 2.5 million clones, 80% to 95% found once; its top ten account for about 0.38%. The specimen sequenced was naive CD4+ T cells from PBMCs. The receptors stem from a man aged 18 to 29 in good health. Some clones in this sample may be carry-over from other donors' samples. The CDR3 runs from the conserved cysteine through the conserved F or W. A D gene is named only where the DNA matches it firmly. Part of the rows lack a size; the others show once, few, many or a class for expanded clones.

>TRBJ1-3|TRBV2|NA|NA
TGTGCCAGCAGTGGGACAGCTGGAAACACCATATATTTT
CASSGTAGNTIYF
>TRBJ1-4|TRBV29-1|NA|NA
TGCAGCGTTAAGTCGGGAGAAAAACTGTTTTTT
CSVKSGEKLFF
>TRBJ1-1|TRBV14|NA|few
TGTGCCAGCAGCCAAGATCGGCAAATACTTGGGACTGAAGCTTTCTTT
CASSQDRQILGTEAFF
>TRBJ1-3|TRBV5-5|NA|NA
TGTGCCAGCAGCTCCACGAGTGCGGCGTTCTCTGGAAACACCATATATTTT
CASSSTSAAFSGNTIYF
>TRBJ2-7|TRBV6-5|NA|NA
TGTGCCAGCAGTTACTTGACAGAGCCCTACGAGCAGTACTTC
CASSYLTEPYEQYF
>TRBJ2-5|TRBV11-1|NA|NA
TGTGCCAGCAGCAACCCGGGGAGAGCCTACGATGTGCAGTACTTC
CASSNPGRAYDVQYF
>TRBJ1-5|TRBV19|NA|once
TGTGCCAGTAGTTCCTTGTATCAGCCCCAGCATTTT
CASSSLYQPQHF
>TRBJ1-5|TRBV30|NA|NA
TGTGCCTGGAGTGTACGATCTAATCAGCCCCAGCATTTT
CAWSVRSNQPQHF
>TRBJ1-4|TRBV5-4|TRBD1|NA
TGTGCCAGCAGCCAAAGGGGGCCTAGTGAAAAACTGTTTTTT
CASSQRGPSEKLFF
>TRBJ1-2|TRBV5-1|NA|NA
TGCGCCAGCAGCACCGGGACAACCAATAACTATGGCTACACCTTC
CASSTGTTNNYGYTF
>TRBJ2-1|TRBV5-1|NA|NA
TGCGCCAGCAGCACCACAACGGTACATAACTACAATGAGCAGTTCTTC
CASSTTTVHNYNEQFF
>TRBJ2-3|TRBV28|NA|NA
TGTGCCAGCAGTTTTCTGTCAGACACAGATACGCAGTATTTT
CASSFLSDTDTQYF
>TRBJ1-6|TRBV10-3|NA|once
TGTGCCATCAGTGAGTCTGGGGGAGCGGGATCACCCCTCCACTTT
CAISESGGAGSPLHF
>TRBJ1-1|TRBV7-9|NA|NA
TGTGCCAGCAGCGGGCTGATGGGGGGAGGTACTGAAGCTTTCTTT
CASSGLMGGGTEAFF
>TRBJ1-2|TRBV19|NA|NA
TGTGCCAGTAGTATTCAGTACGCGGGATATGGCTACACCTTC
CASSIQYAGYGYTF
>TRBJ2-5|TRBV29-1|NA|NA
TGCAGCGTTGGGCAGGGACTTGGAGAGACCCAGTACTTC
CSVGQGLGETQYF
>TRBJ2-5|TRBV5-1|TRBD2|NA
TGCGCCAGCAGCTGGCCTCGACTAGCGGGAGGTAGAGAGACCCAGTACTTC
CASSWPRLAGGRETQYF
>TRBJ2-3|TRBV5-1|TRBD2|NA
TGCGCCAGCAGCCGGACTAGCGGGAAGGATACGCAGTATTTT
CASSRTSGKDTQYF
>TRBJ2-7|TRBV18|NA|NA
TGTGCCAGCTCACCCGGACAGTCCTACGAGCAGTACTTC
CASSPGQSYEQYF
>TRBJ1-3|TRBV28|NA|NA
TGTGCCAGCAGTTTATGGGGTCCCCCTGGAAACACCATATATTTT
CASSLWGPPGNTIYF
>TRBJ1-5|TRBV5-6|TRBD1|NA
TGTGCCAGCAGCCCCGGGACAGGGTACAATCAGCCCCAGCATTTT
CASSPGTGYNQPQHF
>TRBJ2-7|TRBV7-2|TRBD2|NA
TGTGCCAGCAGCTTAGCGGCGGGAGGGCCTTACGAGCAGTACTTC
CASSLAAGGPYEQYF
>TRBJ2-7|TRBV7-9|NA|NA
TGTGCCAGCAGCCCCGGCTACGAGCAGTACTTC
CASSPGYEQYF
>TRBJ1-1|TRBV18|NA|NA
TGTGCCAGCTCGCCAGGGCAAGGGGAAAACACTGAAGCTTTCTTT
CASSPGQGENTEAFF
>TRBJ1-1|TRBV28|TRBD1|NA
TGTGCCAGCGCCGGGACAGTTAACACTGAAGCTTTCTTT
CASAGTVNTEAFF
>TRBJ2-2|TRBV30|TRBD2|NA
TGTGCCTGGAGTCCCCTTGGCGGGAGGGCCGCCGGGGAGCTGTTTTTT
CAWSPLGGRAAGELFF
>TRBJ2-5|TRBV11-3|TRBD1|NA
TGTGCCAGCAGCCCCGGACAGGGGGCGTCGCAAGAGACCCAGTACTTC
CASSPGQGASQETQYF
>TRBJ2-7|TRBV10-3|NA|NA
TGTGCCATCAGTGAGTCGAGGCAGGGCTCCTACGAGCAGTACTTC
CAISESRQGSYEQYF
>TRBJ2-3|TRBV30|TRBD2|NA
TGTGCCTGGAGTGTAACTGCGGGGGCAGATACGCAGTATTTT
CAWSVTAGADTQYF
>TRBJ2-2|TRBV28|TRBD2|NA
TGTGCCAGCAGCTCTCCGGGACTAGCGCAGAACACCGGGGAGCTGTTTTTT
CASSSPGLAQNTGELFF
>TRBJ2-5|TRBV11-2|TRBD1|NA
TGTGCCAGCAGCTTCGTTACAGGGGGTCAAGAGACCCAGTACTTC
CASSFVTGGQETQYF
>TRBJ2-1|TRBV7-9|TRBD1|NA
TGTGCCAGCAGCTATGACAGGGGAACGTTCAATGAGCAGTTCTTC
CASSYDRGTFNEQFF
>TRBJ2-5|TRBV5-1|NA|NA
TGCGCCAGCAGCTTGGGGCCGGAGGGCTCAGAGACCCAGTACTTC
CASSLGPEGSETQYF
>TRBJ2-2|TRBV7-9|TRBD1|NA
TGTGCCAGCAGCTTATGGACAGGGGGTACCGGGGAGCTGTTTTTT
CASSLWTGGTGELFF
>TRBJ1-1|TRBV11-3|NA|NA
TGTGCCAGCAGCTTAGATGGACGTCCTTCTGCAGAAGCTTTCTTT
CASSLDGRPSAEAFF
>TRBJ1-1|TRBV7-8|TRBD1|NA
TGTGCCAGCAGCCCGAGACAGGGATGGAACACTGAAGCTTTCTTT
CASSPRQGWNTEAFF
>TRBJ1-1|TRBV9|TRBD1|NA
TGTGCCAGCAGCGTCGATGGTAGGGCAGAGAGGGGGCTCATGAACACTGAAGCTTTCTTT
CASSVDGRAERGLMNTEAFF
>TRBJ2-1|TRBV7-3|NA|NA
TGTGCCAGCAGTTCGACTAGTAACTCCTACAATGAGCAGTTCTTC
CASSSTSNSYNEQFF
>TRBJ2-1|TRBV5-1|TRBD2|once
TGCGCCAGCAGGTCCGGGAGGAATGAGCAGTTCTTC
CASRSGRNEQFF
>TRBJ1-3|TRBV7-3|TRBD1|NA
TGTGCCAGCAGCTTGACAGGGACCGGAAACACCATATATTTT
CASSLTGTGNTIYF
>TRBJ2-2|TRBV11-2|TRBD2|NA
TGTGCCAGCAGGGGACTAGCGAGAAACACCGGGGAGCTGTTTTTT
CASRGLARNTGELFF